This T cell receptor beta chain was identified during a study of T cells in Graves' hyperthyroidism and ophthalmopathy. Broader study findings: Most thyroid clonotypes expanded above 0.001 were also detected in blood. The model's output predicted ophthalmopathy at a median of approximately 6.5 months prior to onset. A model built on 13 V-J features separated ophthalmopathy from stable hyperthyroidism.

This CDR3 spans 15 amino acids. V shed 1 base and J 1 base; nucleotides not matched to a gene: 0. Germline-derived CDR1 and CDR2 are SNHLY and FYNNEI. The table lists this clonotype with many counts. Its target is unknown. Researchers took RNA transcripts and amplified the TCR beta CDR3 regions from them. TCR CDR3 underwent first-round RT-PCR with the HTBI primer set. TCRdb itself ran the multiplex PCR reads through MiXCR, one entry per CDR3 protein. The data hold some 800,000 distinct CDR3 sequences, with more than 30% observed a single time. This receptor was obtained from a man in his late teens or twenties with Graves' hyperthyroidism. The chain uses TRBV2 and TRBJ2-2; 7 positions match TRBD1. Sequenced material: blood. The DNA for the CDR3 is TGTGCCAGCAGTGAAGGGACAGGGAACACCGGGGAGCTGTTTTTT. This translates into CASSEGTGNTGELFF. The full variable domain, its missing parts supplied by reference TRBV2 and TRBJ2-2, is EPEVTQTPSHQVTQMGQEVILRCVPISNHLYFYWYRQILGQKVEFLVSFYNNEISEKSEIFDDQFSVERPDGSNFTLKIRSTKLEDSAMYFCASSEGTGNTGELFFGEGSRLTVL.